This T cell receptor beta chain was observed in a study of blood T cell repertoires in COVID-19. V lost 5 bases and J 4 bases, leaving 14 bases between the germline ends. The CDR3 is 14 residues long. Germline CDR1 and CDR2: SNHLY and FYNNEI. Produced via immunoSEQ multiplex PCR; TCRdb's table is partial and in-frame only. The sample holds a few hundred thousand clones, about 90% seen once. This clone was detected only once. Sample: PBMCs or T cells enriched from blood (not recorded which). The clonotype comes from a young woman who had recovered from COVID-19. V is TRBV2 and J is TRBJ1-2; D may be TRBD1 (6 bases). CDR3 bases: TGTGCCAGCAGTACAGGGTCCCGGAGCTATGGCTACACCTTC. Amino acid sequence: CASSTGSRSYGYTF.